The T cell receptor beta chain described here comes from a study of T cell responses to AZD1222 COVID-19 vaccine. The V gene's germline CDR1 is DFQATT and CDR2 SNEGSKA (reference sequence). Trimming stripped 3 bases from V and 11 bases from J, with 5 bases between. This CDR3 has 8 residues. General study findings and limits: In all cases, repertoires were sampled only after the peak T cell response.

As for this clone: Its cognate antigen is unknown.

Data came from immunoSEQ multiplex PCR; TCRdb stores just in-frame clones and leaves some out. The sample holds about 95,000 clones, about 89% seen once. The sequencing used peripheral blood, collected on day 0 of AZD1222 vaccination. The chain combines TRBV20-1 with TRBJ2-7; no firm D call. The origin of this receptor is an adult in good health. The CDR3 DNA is TGCAGTGCTAGCCCCAAGTACTTC. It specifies CSASPKYF.